This passage covers 24 T cell receptor beta chains from one sample sequenced in a study of radiotherapy plus CTLA-4 blockade in lung cancer. Data came from immunoSEQ multiplex PCR; TCRdb stores just in-frame clones and leaves some out. The table records roughly 59,000 clones, 70% to 80% of them present only once. The starting material was peripheral blood, obtained from a patient treated with radiotherapy plus ipilimumab. Receptors originate from a human donor with non-small cell lung cancer whose response to radiotherapy plus ipilimumab could not be evaluated.

V gene TRBV4-1 combines with J gene TRBJ1-2, with 10 bases identical to TRBD1. The CDR3 runs 20 residues. The germline CDR1 and CDR2 sequences are MGHRA and YSYEKL. With V trimmed by 2 bases and J by 6 bases, 21 bases remained unmatched. CDR3: CASSQQTLIPGQGISHGYTF. The CDR3 nucleotides read TGCGCCAGCAGCCAACAAACGCTTATCCCGGGACAGGGGATCTCTCATGGCTACACCTTC.

The gene calls are TRBV7-6 and TRBJ2-3, with a weak D call TRBD1 (6 bases). This CDR3 is 14 amino acids long. Germline values: CDR1 SGHVS, CDR2 FNYEAQ. The V and J ends lost 2 bases and 4 bases respectively, with 10 bases between them. CDR3 protein: CASSLRAGADTQYF. CDR3 DNA: TGTGCCAGCAGCTTAAGGGCAGGGGCAGATACGCAGTATTTT.

V usage is TRBV19 and J usage is TRBJ2-5, with 8 nucleotides matching TRBD1. Germline-derived CDR1 and CDR2 are LNHDA and SQIVND (reference sequence). The CDR3 is 15 amino acids. Germline trimming cut 5 bases from V and 2 bases from J; bases unmatched to any gene: 7. CDR3 in amino acids: CASSLDRGSQETQYF. The CDR3 coding sequence is TGTGCCAGTAGTCTCGACAGGGGATCACAAGAGACCCAGTACTTC.

The genes are TRBV4-1 and TRBJ2-1; TRBD2 agrees at 12 bases. This CDR3 is 17 amino acids long. Germline CDR1 is MGHRA and CDR2 is YSYEKL. V dropped 6 bases and J dropped 4; count of bases not matched to a gene: 10. CDR3 region: CASRRRLAGEVYNEQFF. CDR3 nucleotides: TGCGCCAGCAGGCGTCGACTAGCGGGAGAAGTTTACAATGAGCAGTTCTTC.

V and J are TRBV7-2 and TRBJ1-5, with 9 bases identical to TRBD1. V trimming: 5 bases; J trimming: 2 bases; junction bases outside the gene matches: 13. The CDR3 has 18 amino acids. Germline CDR1 reads SGHTA; CDR2 reads FQGNSA. In nucleotides, the CDR3 is TGTGCCAGCAGCCCGATTAGTCCGGACAGGGGAGGCAATCAGCCCCAGCATTTT. As protein: CASSPISPDRGGNQPQHF.

A single count supports this clone. The chain couples TRBV5-1 to TRBJ1-1, with 8 nucleotides matching TRBD1. CDR1 and CDR2 from the germline V gene are SGHRS and YFSETQ. The CDR3 is made up of 13 amino acids. Unmatched junction bases numbered 6, after V lost 4 bases and J lost 7 bases. The CDR3 loop is CASSPGTGVEAFF. CDR3 DNA: TGCGCCAGCAGCCCTGGGACAGGCGTTGAAGCTTTCTTT.

The chain joins TRBV10-2 to TRBJ2-3; 9 nucleotides align to TRBD1. Trimming at V came to 8 bases and at J to 2 bases, leaving 8 bases not matched to a gene. Germline lookup yields CDR1 WSHSY and CDR2 SAAADI. This CDR3 spans 15 amino acids. CDR3 in DNA: TGCGCCAGCGACAGGGGGGACAGGGACACAGATACGCAGTATTTT. Residues: CASDRGDRDTDTQYF.

Notes on this clone: Germline and junction disagree at one end, which may indicate a read error. The V and J genes are TRBV18 and TRBJ2-7; D call uncertain. The CDR3 has 15 residues. Germline assignment: CDR1 KGHSH and CDR2 LQKENI. As DNA, the CDR3 is TGTGCCAGCTCACCACCGGCCAGGTCCTTCTACGGGCAGTACTTC. Translated, it gives CASSPPARSFYGQYF.

By share of the sample, this clone is medium-sized. The V call is TRBV19, the J call TRBJ1-3, with 8 bases identical to TRBD1. Germline trimming cut 3 bases from V and 0 bases from J; bases unmatched to any gene: 10. The CDR3 consists of 18 residues. Germline CDR1 and CDR2: LNHDA and SQIVND (reference sequence). The CDR3 DNA reads as TGTGCCAGTAGTATGAGGGGACAGGCGCTGAACTCTGGAAACACCATATATTTT. It specifies CASSMRGQALNSGNTIYF.

V and J are TRBV28 and TRBJ1-3; D unresolved. CDR3 size: 16 residues. Germline-derived CDR1 and CDR2 are MDHEN and SYDVKM. V lost 3 bases and J lost 3, with 15 bases in between. Here the CDR3 reads CASSLVRPAGGNTIYF. Here the CDR3 DNA reads TGTGCCAGCAGTTTGGTTAGGCCCGCGGGTGGAAACACCATATATTTT.

CDR3 region: CASSRTVLNTEAFF. The CDR3 DNA sequence: TGCGCCAGCAGTCGGACAGTTTTAAACACTGAAGCTTTCTTT. The chain employs TRBV5-1 and TRBJ1-1; D might be TRBD1 (6 bases). Germline CDR1 SGHRS, CDR2 YFSETQ. The germline V and J ends were trimmed by 5 bases and 2 bases, with 13 bases remaining between them. This CDR3 is built from 14 residues.

CDR3 DNA: TGTGCCAGCAGCCCACCTAACTGGGAGAAAAACATTCAGTACTTC. Translating it yields CASSPPNWEKNIQYF. V usage is TRBV7-2 and J usage is TRBJ2-4; tentatively, D is TRBD2 (5 bases). Germline V gene data show CDR1 as SGHTA and CDR2 as FQGNSA. The CDR3 spans 15 residues. Trimming took 5 bases from V and 4 from J, leaving 15 bases between them.

V and J are TRBV4-1 and TRBJ1-2; 9 bases agree with TRBD1. This CDR3 spans 17 amino acids. The V gene end was trimmed by 1 base and the J gene end by 2 bases; junction bases not matched to a gene: 8. Germline CDR1 MGHRA, CDR2 YSYEKL. The CDR3 is CASSQGTGAGTNYGYTF. For the CDR3, the DNA is TGCGCCAGCAGCCAAGGGACAGGGGCCGGAACCAACTATGGCTACACCTTC.

V is TRBV7-2 and J is TRBJ2-1; the D is unclear. Germline loops: CDR1 SGHTA, CDR2 FQGNSA. The V and J ends lost 5 bases and 4 bases respectively, with 6 bases between them. The CDR3 runs 12 residues. CDR3 in amino acids: CASSISYNEQFF. The CDR3 nucleotides read TGTGCCAGCAGCATCAGTTACAATGAGCAGTTCTTC.

The CDR3 spells CASSPSGALSYTF. CDR3 DNA: TGTGCCAGCAGCCCCTCAGGGGCGTTGAGCTACACCTTC. J is TRBJ1-2 and V is TRBV28, with D perhaps matching TRBD1 (6 bases). CDR3 length equals 13 residues. The V gene's germline CDR1 is MDHEN and CDR2 SYDVKM. Trimming took 6 bases from V and 9 from J, leaving 17 bases between them.

The table lists this clone with a few counts. V and J are TRBV11-1 and TRBJ2-7; D not resolved. Trimming took off 2 bases at V and 0 bases at J, with 11 bases between the two ends. This CDR3 region has 15 residues. Germline V CDR1 and CDR2: SGHAT, FQDESV (reference sequence). The CDR3 reads CASSLIYSPSYEQYF. CDR3 in DNA: TGTGCCAGCAGCTTAATATACTCCCCCTCCTACGAGCAGTACTTC.

V usage is TRBV5-4 and J usage is TRBJ2-1; 9 positions agree with TRBD1. The CDR3 has 14 amino acids. Germline V gene data show CDR1 as SGHNT and CDR2 as YYREEE (reference sequence). Losses at the gene ends were 4 bases for V and 7 bases for J; bases not matched to a gene: 6. CDR3 in DNA: TGTGCCAGCAGCAGGGACAGGGTGGGGAATGAGCAGTTCTTC. Its translation: CASSRDRVGNEQFF.

The gene calls are TRBV7-3 and TRBJ2-2; 7 bases are a match to TRBD1. The CDR3 has 17 residues. The V segment lost 1 base and the J segment 0 bases; nucleotides outside the gene matches: 5. Germline-derived CDR1 and CDR2 are SGHTA and FQGTGA. CDR3 nucleotides: TGTGCCAGCAGCTTAAGAGGGGGCAACGCGAACACCGGGGAGCTGTTTTTT. It is translated as CASSLRGGNANTGELFF.

The chain is built from TRBV6-5 and TRBJ2-3; D may be TRBD2 (5 bases). CDR1 and CDR2 from the germline V gene are MNHEY and SVGAGI. The CDR3 has 15 residues. V was pared by 6 bases and J by 2 bases, with 15 bases between. CDR3 nucleotide sequence: TGTGCCAGCAGGGGAGCGACGTACCACACAGATACGCAGTATTTT. The encoded protein is CASRGATYHTDTQYF.

This clone appeared a few times. V gene TRBV19 combines with J gene TRBJ1-5, with 7 bases fitting TRBD1. This CDR3 spans 16 amino acids. V trimming: 3 bases; J trimming: 0 bases; junction bases outside the gene matches: 5. Germline-derived CDR1 and CDR2 are LNHDA and SQIVND (reference sequence). The CDR3 loop reads CASSIPGTVSNQPQHF. The CDR3 DNA follows: TGTGCCAGTAGTATCCCGGGGACAGTTAGCAATCAGCCCCAGCATTTT.

V usage is TRBV9 and J usage is TRBJ1-4; no clear D. Per germline, CDR1 SGDLS and CDR2 YYNGEE. The ends were cut back, 0 bases at V and 1 base at J, with 10 bases in the middle. The CDR3 sequence is 16 residues long. CDR3 residues: CASSVGPTQTNEKLFF. The CDR3 DNA sequence: TGTGCCAGCAGCGTAGGCCCCACTCAAACTAATGAAAAACTGTTTTTT.

This clone was seen a handful of times. V usage is TRBV5-1 and J usage is TRBJ1-1, with 8 bases identical to TRBD1. Trimming cost V 4 bases and J 0 bases; bases outside gene matches: 8. Per germline, CDR1 SGHRS and CDR2 YFSETQ. The CDR3 has 16 amino acids. The CDR3 loop is CASSHRTGNLNTEAFF. The CDR3 DNA follows: TGCGCCAGCAGCCATCGGACAGGGAATTTGAACACTGAAGCTTTCTTT.

The V and J genes are TRBV6-5 and TRBJ2-2; no firm D call. Germline loops: CDR1 MNHEY, CDR2 SVGAGI. V gave up 7 bases and J gave up 0 bases, with 6 bases separating them. CDR3 length: 13 amino acids. The CDR3 region is CASTRTNTGELFF. CDR3 DNA: TGTGCCAGCACCAGGACGAACACCGGGGAGCTGTTTTTT.

The chain couples TRBV5-6 to TRBJ1-1, with D hard to call. The germline gives CDR1 SGHDT, CDR2 YYEEEE. CDR3 length: 14 residues. Trimming shortened V by 2 bases and J by 4 bases, and 12 bases separated the two germline ends. CDR3 in DNA: TGTGCCAGCAGCTTCTACGGGTACGGCACTGAAGCTTTCTTT. This codes for CASSFYGYGTEAFF.